The 20 T cell receptor beta chains listed next were all sequenced from one sample in a study of T cells of healthy individuals. TCRdb independently ran MiXCR on the 5' RACE reads; one entry per CDR3 protein. Of 75,000 to 95,000 distinct CDR3 sequences in the sample, about 5.5% are singletons; the top ten hold 7% to 9%. Every receptor here comes from a female donor in good health.

With regard to this clonotype: Being one base from a much bigger clone, this may be a read error. V and J are TRBV14 and TRBJ2-1; 7 bases agree with TRBD2. The CDR3 runs to 16 residues. Per germline, CDR1 SGHDN and CDR2 FVKESK. V shed 1 base and J 6 bases; nucleotides not matched to a gene: 9. The CDR3 sequence: CASSQGLAGLCNEQFF. The DNA for the CDR3 is TGTGCCAGCAGCCAAGGACTAGCTGGCCTCTGCAATGAGCAGTTCTTC. The full variable domain, completed using reference TRBV14 and TRBJ2-1, is EAGVTQFPSHSVIEKGQTVTLRCDPISGHDNLYWYRRVMGKEIKFLLHFVKESKQDESGMPNNRFLAERTGGTYSTLKVQPAELEDSGVYFCASSQGLAGLCNEQFFGPGTRLTVL.

This clonotype was found many times. The chain links TRBV9 to TRBJ2-7; weak D call: TRBD2 (5 bases). The ends were cut back, 3 bases at V and 3 bases at J, with 13 bases in the middle. Germline assignment: CDR1 SGDLS and CDR2 YYNGEE. This CDR3 region has 14 residues. In DNA form, the CDR3 reads TGTGCCAGCAGCGCCGATCCAGGAGGCTACGAGCAGTACTTC. Its protein product is CASSADPGGYEQYF.

This clonotype was detected many times. V is TRBV6-6 and J is TRBJ1-1, with a tentative D call TRBD1 (5 bases). CDR1 is MNHNY and CDR2 is SVGAGI in the germline V gene (reference sequence). V shed 4 bases and J shed 11 bases, with 17 bases lying between them. The CDR3 is made up of 13 amino acids. The DNA for the CDR3 is TGTGCCAGCAGTTCCGGAGGCCCAGGGCAGGCTTTCTTT. This codes for CASSSGGPGQAFF.

Only a few counts were recorded for this clonotype. The chain couples TRBV5-6 to TRBJ1-5; D might be TRBD1 (6 bases). Germline values: CDR1 SGHDT, CDR2 YYEEEE. There are 12 residues in the CDR3. Between the trimmed V and J ends, which lost 2 bases and 11 bases, there was a span of 11 bases. CDR3 nucleotide sequence: TGTGCCAGCAGCTTCGGGGGCAGTTCCCAGCATTTT. This codes for CASSFGGSSQHF.

The sample holds one count of this clonotype. This may be a read error, as it is one base from a much larger clone. The chain couples TRBV5-1 to TRBJ2-1; D is undetermined. V shed 0 bases and J shed 8 bases, with 12 bases lying between them. Germline V CDR1 and CDR2: SGHRS, YFSETQ. The CDR3 consists of 14 residues. The CDR3 spells CASSLGLDRDEQFF. The CDR3 nucleotides are TGCGCCAGCAGCTTGGGACTGGATCGGGATGAGCAGTTCTTC. Full variable domain (remainder filled in from reference TRBV5-1 and TRBJ2-1): KAGVTQTPRYLIKTRGQQVTLSCSPISGHRSVSWYQQTPGQGLQFLFEYFSETQRNKGNFPGRFSGRQFSNSRSEMNVSTLELGDSALYLCASSLGLDRDEQFFGPGTRLTVL.

V gene TRBV18 combines with J gene TRBJ1-1; 7 bases align to TRBD1. The V gene end was trimmed by 5 bases and the J gene end by 1 base; junction bases not matched to a gene: 4. The CDR3 is made up of 14 amino acids. The V gene's germline CDR1 is KGHSH and CDR2 LQKENI. The CDR3 DNA is TGTGCCAGCTCAAGCAGGGGGACGAACACTGAAGCTTTCTTT. Translation gives CASSSRGTNTEAFF.

The chain recombines TRBV7-9 with TRBJ1-2; D is uncertain. This CDR3 comprises 14 residues. Trimming stripped 5 bases from V and 1 base from J, with 11 bases between. The germline gives CDR1 SEHNR, CDR2 FQNEAQ (reference sequence). The CDR3 nucleotides are TGTGCCAGCAGCCACCCACTTCTTAACTATGGCTACACCTTC. Amino acids: CASSHPLLNYGYTF.

This clonotype has a count of ten or more. V gene TRBV2 combines with J gene TRBJ2-7; no reliable D call. Germline V gives CDR1 SNHLY, CDR2 FYNNEI. There are 12 residues in the CDR3. V lost 7 bases to trimming and J lost 4 bases, with 11 bases between them. The CDR3 sequence: CASIETVYEQYF. DNA of the CDR3: TGTGCCAGCATTGAGACTGTGTACGAGCAGTACTTC.

This clonotype was seen a few times. The chain joins TRBV20-1 to TRBJ2-3; 8 nucleotides line up with TRBD2. The J segment lost 3 bases and the V segment lost 5 bases, leaving 7 bases of the junction unmatched. CDR3 size: 14 residues. Germline loops: CDR1 DFQATT, CDR2 SNEGSKA (reference sequence). CDR3 residues: CSASQRELTDTQYF. CDR3 DNA: TGCAGTGCTTCCCAGCGGGAGCTAACAGATACGCAGTATTTT.

J is TRBJ2-3 and V is TRBV4-3, with TRBD2 matching 14 bases. CDR3 length equals 17 residues. Germline assignment: CDR1 LGHNA and CDR2 YSLEER. V was pared by 3 bases and J by 4 bases, with 6 bases of the junction left unmatched. CDR3 in DNA: TGCGCCAGCAGCCAGGGACGACTAGCGGGGGGGGCAGATACGCAGTATTTT. It yields the protein CASSQGRLAGGADTQYF.

This chain uses TRBV9 with TRBJ1-1; tentatively, D is TRBD1 (5 bases). V was pared by 4 bases and J by 4 bases, with 11 bases between. The CDR3 has 13 residues. Germline-derived CDR1 and CDR2 are SGDLS and YYNGEE. The CDR3: CASSPAGGTEAFF. DNA of the CDR3: TGTGCCAGCAGCCCAGCGGGGGGCACTGAAGCTTTCTTT.

This clonotype was counted ten times or more. The chain is built from TRBV6-5 and TRBJ1-1; possible D gene TRBD1, 5 bases. The germline gives CDR1 MNHEY, CDR2 SVGAGI. The V end lost 2 bases, the J end lost 4 bases, and 20 bases lay between the germline ends. CDR3 length equals 17 residues. CDR3 bases: TGTGCCAGCAGTTACCTCAACCTACTCAGGGACTCCACTGAAGCTTTCTTT. Translating gives CASSYLNLLRDSTEAFF.

V usage is TRBV7-9 and J usage is TRBJ1-1; TRBD1 might be the D (6 bases). Germline V gives CDR1 SEHNR, CDR2 FQNEAQ (reference sequence). V lost 10 bases, J lost 0 bases, and 12 bases lay in between. The CDR3 is 13 residues long. DNA of the CDR3: TGTGCCATTGGGGACATCTTGAACACTGAAGCTTTCTTT. Amino acids: CAIGDILNTEAFF.

This clonotype has at least ten counts. The chain combines TRBV4-1 with TRBJ2-7; D not certain. Germline V gives CDR1 MGHRA, CDR2 YSYEKL. The CDR3 has 15 amino acids. Deletions cut 0 bases from V and 6 bases from J, with 15 bases between. The CDR3 loop is CASSQEMGFYGEQYF. The CDR3 coding sequence is TGCGCCAGCAGCCAAGAAATGGGGTTCTACGGCGAGCAGTACTTC.

This rearrangement joins TRBV20-1 to TRBJ2-7, with D hard to call. Trimming took 0 bases from V and 3 from J, leaving 9 bases between them. The germline CDR1 and CDR2 sequences are DFQATT and SNEGSKA (reference sequence). This CDR3 contains 13 residues. CDR3 bases: TGCAGTGCTAGAGATGGCGGAAGCTACGAGCAGTACTTC. Its translation is CSARDGGSYEQYF.

In its sample, this clonotype was seen a few times. The chain employs TRBV6-2 or TRBV6-3 and TRBJ2-2; maybe TRBD2 (5 bases). The CDR3 runs 16 residues. Looked up from germline, CDR1 is MNHEY and CDR2 is SVGEGT. V was pared by 4 bases and J by 7 bases, with 19 bases between. The CDR3 here is CASSFLQPGLSGELFF. The CDR3 DNA sequence: TGTGCCAGCAGTTTCCTACAGCCAGGACTGAGCGGGGAGCTGTTTTTT.

This clonotype was counted at least ten times. The chain has TRBV7-2 and TRBJ2-2, with TRBD1 as a possible D gene (6 bases). CDR1 SGHTA and CDR2 FQGNSA come from the germline V gene. V lost 6 bases and J lost 1, with 12 bases in between. CDR3 size: 15 residues. CDR3 DNA sequence: TGTGCCAGCAGGTTTACGACAGGGAACACCGGGGAGCTGTTTTTT. Translating gives CASRFTTGNTGELFF.

This clonotype was observed a few times. The chain links TRBV29-1 to TRBJ2-3, with D possibly matching TRBD2 (6 bases). The germline V and J ends were trimmed by 6 bases and 2 bases, with 18 bases remaining between them. The CDR3 is 15 residues long. Germline V lookup: CDR1 SQVTM, CDR2 ANQGSEA. This CDR3 reads CSVATGTDYTDTQYF. CDR3 bases: TGCAGCGTCGCGACCGGGACGGACTACACAGATACGCAGTATTTT.

This clonotype has a count of ten or more. V and J are TRBV2 and TRBJ2-3; D remains unclear. The germline gives CDR1 SNHLY, CDR2 FYNNEI. Trimming took 2 bases from V and 0 from J, leaving 12 bases between them. CDR3 length: 16 amino acids. The CDR3 sequence is CASSENSSPSTDTQYF. The CDR3 nucleotides are TGTGCCAGCAGTGAAAATTCCAGCCCTAGCACAGATACGCAGTATTTT.

This chain joins TRBV20-1 and TRBJ1-1; tentatively, D is TRBD1 (6 bases). V was pared by 1 base and J by 0 bases, with 9 bases between. The CDR3 sequence is 14 residues long. Germline CDR1 and CDR2: DFQATT and SNEGSKA (reference sequence). The DNA for the CDR3 is TGCAGTGCTAGAGGTACAGGGTTGAACACTGAAGCTTTCTTT. Translation gives CSARGTGLNTEAFF.